Included here is one T cell receptor (beta chain) sequence, with context. This clonotype was recorded many times. It has no known antigen specificity. Nothing much larger sits one base from this clone, and base qualities are not available. This record comes from a study of T-cell reconstitution after alpha-beta-depleted transplantation in children (dated by TCRdb to the mid-2010s). Turning to the overall study: The study quantitatively tracked T-cell immune reconstitution after TCRalphabeta/CD19-depleted allogeneic hematopoietic cell transplantation in children using TCR repertoire profiling.

Study-wide findings and limitations: Over the following months the frequencies of hyperexpanded clones went down, and after one year T-cell counts and TCRbeta diversity were mostly credited to newly produced T cells. The high TCRbeta diversity at day 60 in some patients was ascribed to recipient T cells and intrathymic progenitors that had survived conditioning. Apparently early alphabetaT-cell count recovery about two months after transplant reportedly relied on only several hundred rapidly expanded clones derived from non-depleted graft cells.

To prepare the library, PCR was applied. Sequencing used an Illumina HiSeq 2500. TCR library preparation used molecular barcoding, with unique molecular identifiers applied to normalize quantification of the TCRbeta repertoire. TCRdb ran its own pipeline on the public reads, namely fastp trimming at Q25 and MiXCR clone calling, and kept in-frame beta chains. One record per CDR3 amino acid sequence lists the most common genes and DNA. This sample comprises about 300,000 distinct CDR3 sequences, over 7.5% of them detected only once. The ten largest make up about 9.3% of the sample. The germline V gene specifies MNHNS as CDR1 and SASEGT as CDR2. The CDR3 has 13 amino acids, counting the end cysteine and phenylalanine. Only the CDR3 portion is preserved as DNA: 39 bases, with reading frame beginning at the first base. V loses 11 bases of germline sequence and J loses 4 bases, and the interval between the two ends is 18 bases.

Reading the label with the study, this specimen's treatment or condition is: allogeneic hematopoietic cell transplantation with graft depleted of TCRalphabeta T cells and CD19 B cells. The transplant recipients were children given TCRalphabeta/CD19-depleted allogeneic hematopoietic cell grafts. The starting material was peripheral blood, obtained 360 days after TCRalphabeta/CD19-depleted stem cell transplant. This clonotype originated in a female patient between 2 and 15 years old who had a stem cell transplant for Fanconi anemia, so the T cells may come from the graft donor. The V gene is TRBV6-1 and the J gene is TRBJ2-7; no D gene call is confident. The DNA sequence is TGTGCCGGGTGGGCCCTTGGCAGGTACGAGCAGTACTTC. It codes for CAGWALGRYEQYF.